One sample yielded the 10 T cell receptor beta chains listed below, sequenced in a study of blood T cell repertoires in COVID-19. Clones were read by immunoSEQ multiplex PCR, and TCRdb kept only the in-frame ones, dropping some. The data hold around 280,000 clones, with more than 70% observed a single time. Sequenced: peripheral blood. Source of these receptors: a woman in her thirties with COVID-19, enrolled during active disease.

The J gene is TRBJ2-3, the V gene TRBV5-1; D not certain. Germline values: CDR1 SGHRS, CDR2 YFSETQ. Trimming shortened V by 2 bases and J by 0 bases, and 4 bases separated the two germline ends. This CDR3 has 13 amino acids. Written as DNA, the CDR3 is TGCGCCAGCAGCTTACAGAGCACAGATACGCAGTATTTT. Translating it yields CASSLQSTDTQYF.

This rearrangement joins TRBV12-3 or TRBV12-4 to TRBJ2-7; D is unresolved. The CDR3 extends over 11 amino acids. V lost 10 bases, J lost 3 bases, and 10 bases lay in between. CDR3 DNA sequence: TGTGCCATTAAGTCGGGCTACGAGCAGTACTTC. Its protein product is CAIKSGYEQYF.

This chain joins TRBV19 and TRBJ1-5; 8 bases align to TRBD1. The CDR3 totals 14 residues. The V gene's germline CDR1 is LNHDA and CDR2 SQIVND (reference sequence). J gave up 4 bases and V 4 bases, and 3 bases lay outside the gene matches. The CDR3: CASSRTGLNQPQHF. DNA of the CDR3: TGTGCCAGTAGTAGGACAGGGCTGAATCAGCCCCAGCATTTT.

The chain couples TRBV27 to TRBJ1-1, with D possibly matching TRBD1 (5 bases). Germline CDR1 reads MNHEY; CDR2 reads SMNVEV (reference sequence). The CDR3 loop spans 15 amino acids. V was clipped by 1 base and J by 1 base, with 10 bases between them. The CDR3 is CASSLLGGTNTEAFF. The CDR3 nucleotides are TGTGCCAGCAGTTTATTGGGGGGGACGAACACTGAAGCTTTCTTT.

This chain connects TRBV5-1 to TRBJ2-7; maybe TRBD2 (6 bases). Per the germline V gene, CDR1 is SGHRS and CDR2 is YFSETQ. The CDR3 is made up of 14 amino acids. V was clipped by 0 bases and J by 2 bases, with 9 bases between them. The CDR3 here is CASSLVAEAYEQYF. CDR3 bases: TGCGCCAGCAGCTTGGTAGCGGAGGCCTACGAGCAGTACTTC.

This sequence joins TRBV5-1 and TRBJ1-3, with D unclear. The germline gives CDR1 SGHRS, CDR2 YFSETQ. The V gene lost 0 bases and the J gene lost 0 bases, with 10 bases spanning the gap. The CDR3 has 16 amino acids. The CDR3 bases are TGCGCCAGCAGCTTGGTTGGCAGAAACTCTGGAAACACCATATATTTT. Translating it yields CASSLVGRNSGNTIYF.

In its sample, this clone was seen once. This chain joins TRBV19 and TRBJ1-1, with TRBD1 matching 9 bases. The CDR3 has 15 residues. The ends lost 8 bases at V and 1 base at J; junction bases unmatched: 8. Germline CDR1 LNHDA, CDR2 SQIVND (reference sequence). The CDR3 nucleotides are TGTGCCAGTGAGGACAGGGGCCGGCCGAACACTGAAGCTTTCTTT. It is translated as CASEDRGRPNTEAFF.

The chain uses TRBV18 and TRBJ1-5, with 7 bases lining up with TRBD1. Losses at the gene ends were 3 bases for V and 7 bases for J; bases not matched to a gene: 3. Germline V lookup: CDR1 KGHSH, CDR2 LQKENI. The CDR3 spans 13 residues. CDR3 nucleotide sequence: TGTGCCAGCTCACCGGGACAGAACCAGCCCCAGCATTTT. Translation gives CASSPGQNQPQHF.

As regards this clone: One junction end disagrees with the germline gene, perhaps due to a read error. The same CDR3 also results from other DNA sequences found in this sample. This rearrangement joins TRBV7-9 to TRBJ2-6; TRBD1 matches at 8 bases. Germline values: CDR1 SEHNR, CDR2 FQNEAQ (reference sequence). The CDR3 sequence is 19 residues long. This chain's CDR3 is CASSNRDRLSFSGANVLTF. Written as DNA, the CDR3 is TGTGCCAGCAGCAACCGGGACAGGTTGTCCTTCTCTGGGGCTAACGTCCTGACTTTC.

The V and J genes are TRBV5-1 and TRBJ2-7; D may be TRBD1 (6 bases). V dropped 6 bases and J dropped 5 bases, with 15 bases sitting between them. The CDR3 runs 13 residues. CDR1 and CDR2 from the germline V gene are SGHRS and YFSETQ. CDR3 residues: CASTIGQSNEQYF. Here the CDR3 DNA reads TGCGCCAGCACCATAGGACAGTCAAACGAGCAGTACTTC.